The 32 T cell receptor beta chains given below trace back to one sample, sequenced in a study of blood T cell repertoires in COVID-19. TCRdb keeps only in-frame clones here, not all; method: immunoSEQ multiplex PCR. The sample yields fewer than 350,000 clones, roughly 88% seen once. The sample comprised peripheral blood. The receptors were sampled from a woman aged 25 to 39 with COVID-19, enrolled during active disease.

The CDR3 region has the DNA TGTGCCAGCAGTGCTGACACCCCCCTATACAATGAGCAGTTCTTC. Its translation: CASSADTPLYNEQFF. This chain joins TRBV6-1 and TRBJ2-1; the D is unclear. The CDR3 has 15 amino acids. V lost 4 bases, J lost 4 bases, and 14 bases lay in between. CDR1 MNHNS and CDR2 SASEGT come from the germline V gene.

This chain connects TRBV5-1 to TRBJ1-1, with D maybe TRBD1 (6 bases). CDR3 size: 15 residues. Trimming removed 4 bases at V and 6 bases at J, with 19 bases between. Looked up from germline, CDR1 is SGHRS and CDR2 is YFSETQ. The CDR3 loop is CASSPLTGLTSEAFF. CDR3 nucleotide sequence: TGCGCCAGCAGCCCCCTGACAGGTTTGACTTCTGAAGCTTTCTTT.

The genes are TRBV5-5 and TRBJ1-3; D remains ambiguous. The CDR3 extends over 15 amino acids. Trimming took off 0 bases at V and 3 bases at J, with 10 bases between the two ends. Per the germline V gene, CDR1 is SGHKS and CDR2 is YYEKEE (reference sequence). This CDR3 is CASSLAPVFGNTIYF. The CDR3 DNA is TGTGCCAGCAGCTTGGCTCCCGTGTTTGGAAACACCATATATTTT.

The chain joins TRBV27 to TRBJ2-5; D gene uncertain. Germline CDR1 MNHEY, CDR2 SMNVEV (reference sequence). The CDR3 covers 10 residues. V was trimmed by 8 bases and J by 2 bases, leaving 3 bases between them. CDR3 region: CASLQETQYF. CDR3 DNA: TGTGCCAGCCTTCAAGAGACCCAGTACTTC.

The chain uses TRBV15 and TRBJ2-6, with 7 bases identical to TRBD1. The length of the CDR3 is 16 residues. Trimming cost V 1 base and J 0 bases; bases outside gene matches: 0. The germline gives CDR1 LNHNV, CDR2 YYDKDF (reference sequence). As DNA, the CDR3 is TGTGCCACCAGCAGAGGGGACAGCTCTGGGGCCAACGTCCTGACTTTC. Its translation: CATSRGDSSGANVLTF. The variable domain in full, completed from reference TRBV15 and TRBJ2-6, reads DAMVIQNPRYQVTQFGKPVTLSCSQTLNHNVMYWYQQKSSQAPKLLFHYYDKDFNNEADTPDNFQSRRPNTSFCFLDIRSPGLGDTAMYLCATSRGDSSGANVLTFGAGSRLTVL.

This chain links TRBV7-9 with TRBJ1-6; no reliable D call. There are 13 residues in the CDR3. Germline CDR1 and CDR2: SEHNR and FQNEAQ (reference sequence). V shed 5 bases and J shed 9 bases, with 11 bases lying between them. The CDR3 sequence: CASSPPGGSPLHF. CDR3 nucleotides: TGTGCCAGCAGCCCCCCGGGAGGTTCACCCCTCCACTTT.

The gene calls are TRBV18 and TRBJ1-5; 7 bases are shared with TRBD1. V was clipped by 5 bases and J by 7 bases; unmatched bases: 8. Germline CDR1 is KGHSH and CDR2 is LQKENI. The CDR3 length is 14 residues. In nucleotides, the CDR3 is TGTGCCAGCTCATGGGACAGTTTTGAGCAGCCCCAGCATTTT. Amino acid sequence: CASSWDSFEQPQHF. Variable domain in full (rest from reference TRBV18 and TRBJ1-5): NAGVMQNPRHLVRRRGQEARLRCSPMKGHSHVYWYRQLPEEGLKFMVYLQKENIIDESGMPKERFSAEFPKEGPSILRIQQVVRGDSAAYFCASSWDSFEQPQHFGDGTRLSIL.

The chain has TRBV5-8 and TRBJ2-7; tentative D call: TRBD1 (5 bases). The CDR3 runs to 12 residues. CDR1 and CDR2 (germline): SGHTS, YDEGEE. The V gene lost 5 bases and the J gene lost 6 bases, with 12 bases spanning the gap. The CDR3 nucleotides are TGTGCCAGCAGAGGGGTTGGGATCGAGCAGTACGTC. Encoded protein: CASRGVGIEQYV.

This clone was observed a single time. CDR3 in DNA: TGCAGCGCCCTAACAGGGATCCTCAATCAGCCCCAGCATTTT. The encoded protein is CSALTGILNQPQHF. The gene calls are TRBV29-1 and TRBJ1-5; possibly TRBD1 for D (6 bases). The CDR3 has 14 residues. V lost 7 bases and J lost 3, with 16 bases in between. Germline V lookup: CDR1 SQVTM, CDR2 ANQGSEA. The full variable domain, rest sourced from reference TRBV29-1 and TRBJ1-5, is SAVISQKPSRDICQRGTSLTIQCQVDSQVTMMFWYRQQPGQSLTLIATANQGSEATYESGFVIDKFPISRPNLTFSTLTVSNMSPEDSSIYLCSALTGILNQPQHFGDGTRLSIL.

The chain uses TRBV9 and TRBJ2-2; D possibly corresponds to TRBD2 (6 bases). The CDR3 totals 15 residues. Trimming took 3 bases from V and 2 from J, leaving 11 bases between them. Per the germline V gene, CDR1 is SGDLS and CDR2 is YYNGEE. The CDR3 sequence is CASSAGGRNTGELFF. CDR3 DNA sequence: TGTGCCAGCAGCGCTGGGGGGAGAAACACCGGGGAGCTGTTTTTT.

This clone was seen a single time. This chain uses TRBV4-1 with TRBJ2-7; TRBD1 might be the D (6 bases). In germline, CDR1 is MGHRA, CDR2 YSYEKL. Trimming pared 1 base from V and 4 bases from J, leaving 17 bases between. The CDR3 extends over 16 amino acids. The CDR3 bases are TGCGCCAGCAGCCAAGCGGATAGCAGGGGAATGTACGAGCAGTACTTC. Its translation: CASSQADSRGMYEQYF.

This chain uses TRBV28 with TRBJ1-6, with a tentative D call TRBD1 (6 bases). Trimming left V 6 bases short and J 14 bases short, with 20 bases between. This CDR3 is 14 amino acids long. Per germline, CDR1 MDHEN and CDR2 SYDVKM. CDR3 DNA sequence: TGTGCCAGCAGGGACAGCCTTCCCCTATCCACCCTCCACTTT. Translation: CASRDSLPLSTLHF.

The J gene is TRBJ2-5, the V gene TRBV3-1 (or the pseudogene TRBV3-2); D not resolved. Trimming cost V 5 bases and J 1 base, with 17 bases left between them. The CDR3 consists of 16 residues. Germline V gene sequence: CDR1 LGHDT, CDR2 YNNKEL (reference sequence). The CDR3 sequence is CASSYQAVGSQETQYF. Here the CDR3 DNA reads TGTGCCAGCAGCTATCAGGCAGTAGGATCCCAAGAGACCCAGTACTTC.

V and J are TRBV6-5 and TRBJ1-4, with D perhaps TRBD1 (5 bases). CDR3 length: 14 residues. Germline values: CDR1 MNHEY, CDR2 SVGAGI. V was cut by 5 bases and J by 5 bases, with 12 bases left in between. The CDR3 loop is CASSRGLTNEKLFF. CDR3 DNA: TGTGCCAGCAGTAGGGGTCTAACAAATGAAAAACTGTTTTTT.

The gene calls are TRBV5-1 and TRBJ2-2, with TRBD1 matching over 8 bases. Germline V lookup: CDR1 SGHRS, CDR2 YFSETQ. V lost 0 bases and J lost 6; bases outside the gene matches: 7. The CDR3 is 16 residues long. Here the CDR3 DNA reads TGCGCCAGCAGCTTGGTGGAGACAGGGGCGGCCGGGGAGCTGTTTTTT. This sequence encodes CASSLVETGAAGELFF.

This chain uses TRBV19 with TRBJ1-5, with D possibly TRBD1 on 5 matching bases. Trimming removed 7 bases at V and 8 bases at J, with 21 bases between. Germline V CDR1 and CDR2: LNHDA, SQIVND (reference sequence). There are 15 residues in the CDR3. The CDR3 DNA reads TGTGCCAGTATAAATACGGGACGGGGGGTTGAGCCCCAGCATTTT. The encoded protein is CASINTGRGVEPQHF.

The V gene is TRBV5-1, the J gene TRBJ1-1; TRBD1 agrees at 9 bases. Germline V gene lookup returns CDR1 SGHRS and CDR2 YFSETQ. The CDR3 extends over 14 amino acids. With V trimmed by 0 bases and J by 5 bases, 2 bases remained unmatched. The CDR3 nucleotides read TGCGCCAGCAGCTTGGACAGGGGGCGAACTGAAGCTTTCTTT. It encodes CASSLDRGRTEAFF.

This chain joins TRBV9 and TRBJ2-3; D possibly corresponds to TRBD1 (5 bases). Germline CDR1 is SGDLS and CDR2 is YYNGEE. This CDR3 region has 15 residues. The V end was cut by 3 bases, the J end by 4 bases, with 15 bases between. The CDR3 region is CASSGPRAGSDTQYF. DNA of the CDR3: TGTGCCAGCAGCGGACCCAGGGCTGGCTCAGATACGCAGTATTTT.

The chain has TRBV7-9 and TRBJ1-4; D may be TRBD1 (5 bases). The CDR3 runs 13 residues. V lost 4 bases and J lost 3, with 6 bases in between. The germline CDR1 and CDR2 sequences are SEHNR and FQNEAQ (reference sequence). The CDR3, as DNA: TGTGCCAGCAGCTCCAGGGCTAATGAAAAACTGTTTTTT. Translated: CASSSRANEKLFF.

The V gene is TRBV5-4, the J gene TRBJ1-5; the D gene is possibly TRBD1 (6 bases). The CDR3 loop spans 16 amino acids. From germline, CDR1 is SGHNT and CDR2 YYREEE (reference sequence). V was trimmed by 0 bases and J by 2 bases, leaving 12 bases between them. The CDR3 loop reads CASSLGGRGGNQPQHF. CDR3 nucleotides: TGTGCCAGCAGCTTGGGGGGCAGGGGAGGCAATCAGCCCCAGCATTTT.

The rearrangement links TRBV7-9 to TRBJ2-1; D uncertain. From germline, CDR1 is SEHNR and CDR2 FQNEAQ (reference sequence). V was pared by 1 base and J by 9 bases, with 4 bases between. The CDR3 contains 11 residues. CDR3 loop: CASSLGSEQFF. CDR3 sequence (DNA): TGTGCCAGCAGCTTAGGGAGTGAGCAGTTCTTC.

V gene TRBV19 combines with J gene TRBJ1-2, with D maybe TRBD1 (5 bases). The CDR3 consists of 17 residues. Germline CDR1 reads LNHDA; CDR2 reads SQIVND (reference sequence). With 0 bases removed from V and 5 bases from J, the gap between germline ends came to 19 bases. CDR3 in amino acids: CASSIESSGRSSYGYTF. For the CDR3, the DNA is TGTGCCAGTAGTATAGAATCATCAGGGAGGAGTTCTTATGGCTACACCTTC.

V gene TRBV21-1 combines with J gene TRBJ1-1. TRBV21-1 is given as a pseudogene. The length of the CDR3 is 16 residues. This CDR3 reads CASSKAHTGMNTEAFF. CDR3 bases: TGTGCCAGCAGCAAAGCGCACACCGGGATGAACACTGAAGCTTTCTTT.

This clone has just a few counts. The gene calls are TRBV11-3 and TRBJ2-5, with D tentatively TRBD2 (5 bases). V was shortened by 2 bases and J by 5 bases, with 9 bases between the two germline ends. Germline V lookup: CDR1 SGHNT, CDR2 YENEEA. The length of the CDR3 is 13 residues. The CDR3 DNA is TGTGCCAGCAGCTTACTAGCTCGGGAGACCCAGTACTTC. This gives the protein CASSLLARETQYF.

The chain joins TRBV7-8 to TRBJ1-2, with D possibly matching TRBD1 (6 bases). Germline loops: CDR1 SGHVS, CDR2 FQNEAQ. Trimming pared 5 bases from V and 8 bases from J, leaving 15 bases between. This CDR3 has 13 amino acids. This CDR3 reads CASSPDMTGGYTF. CDR3 in DNA: TGTGCCAGCAGCCCCGACATGACAGGCGGCTACACCTTC. The full variable domain, its missing parts supplied by reference TRBV7-8 and TRBJ1-2, is GAGVSQSPRYKVAKRGQDVALRCDPISGHVSLFWYQQALGQGPEFLTYFQNEAQLDKSGLPSDRFFAERPEGSVSTLKIQRTQQEDSAVYLCASSPDMTGGYTFGSGTRLTVV.

The chain recombines TRBV3-1 (or the pseudogene TRBV3-2) with TRBJ1-2; D not certain. Germline V lookup: CDR1 LGHDT, CDR2 YNNKEL (reference sequence). With 1 base removed from V and 2 bases from J, the gap between germline ends came to 11 bases. The CDR3 length is 15 residues. The CDR3 spells CASSQGRTANYGYTF. The CDR3 nucleotides are TGTGCCAGCAGCCAAGGACGTACAGCCAACTATGGCTACACCTTC.

Written as DNA, the CDR3 is TGCGCCAGCAGCCAAGTCAGGGCCGATGGCTACACCTTC. Encoded protein: CASSQVRADGYTF. This chain joins TRBV4-1 and TRBJ1-2; possible D gene TRBD1, 5 bases. Trimming left V 1 base short and J 6 bases short, with 9 bases between. Germline V lookup: CDR1 MGHRA, CDR2 YSYEKL. This CDR3 contains 13 residues.

J is TRBJ2-5 and V is TRBV11-2; D is uncertain. Between the trimmed V and J ends, which lost 1 base and 5 bases, there was a span of 8 bases. The CDR3 runs 13 residues. Germline V gene data show CDR1 as SGHAT and CDR2 as FQNNGV. The CDR3 DNA reads TGTGCCAGCAGCTTAGCACCTCGGGAGACCCAGTACTTC. Translated: CASSLAPRETQYF. Together with reference TRBV11-2 and TRBJ2-5, the CDR3 gives the full variable domain: EAGVAQSPRYKIIEKRQSVAFWCNPISGHATLYWYQQILGQGPKLLIQFQNNGVVDDSQLPKDRFSAERLKGVDSTLKIQPAKLEDSAVYLCASSLAPRETQYFGPGTRLLVL.

This clone was observed a handful of times. The rearrangement links TRBV9 to TRBJ1-6; no clear D gene. Germline V gives CDR1 SGDLS, CDR2 YYNGEE. This CDR3 comprises 13 residues. V lost 0 bases and J 7 bases, leaving 5 bases between the germline ends. The DNA of the CDR3 is TGTGCCAGCAGCGTAGTGGAGAATTCACCCCTCCACTTT. Protein sequence: CASSVVENSPLHF.

The chain recombines TRBV4-3 with TRBJ2-6; D is perhaps TRBD1 (6 bases). V dropped 2 bases and J dropped 5 bases, with 25 bases sitting between them. Germline loops: CDR1 LGHNA, CDR2 YSLEER. CDR3 length: 20 residues. CDR3 sequence: CASSQIYRASSPDWANVLTF. For the CDR3, the DNA is TGCGCCAGCAGCCAAATTTACAGGGCTTCGAGTCCCGACTGGGCCAACGTCCTGACTTTC.

This clone was counted a single time. The chain has TRBV7-9 and TRBJ2-3; D gene ambiguous. CDR1 and CDR2 from the germline V gene are SEHNR and FQNEAQ (reference sequence). V dropped 5 bases and J dropped 8 bases, with 20 bases sitting between them. The CDR3 covers 15 residues. The CDR3 nucleotides are TGTGCCAGCAGCCCAGGTGGCCATTTGGGTGGTACGCAGTATTTT. This translates into CASSPGGHLGGTQYF.

The genes are TRBV28 and TRBJ1-1, with D maybe TRBD1 (6 bases). Germline V gives CDR1 MDHEN, CDR2 SYDVKM. The CDR3 loop spans 14 amino acids. V gave up 6 bases and J gave up 4 bases, with 15 bases separating them. The chain's CDR3 is CASREGGVGTEAFF. CDR3 DNA sequence: TGTGCCAGCAGGGAAGGGGGGGTCGGCACTGAAGCTTTCTTT. Based on the CDR3 plus reference TRBV28 and TRBJ1-1, the full variable domain is DVKVTQSSRYLVKRTGEKVFLECVQDMDHENMFWYRQDPGLGLRLIYFSYDVKMKEKGDIPEGYSVSREKKERFSLILESASTNQTSMYLCASREGGVGTEAFFGQGTRLTVV.